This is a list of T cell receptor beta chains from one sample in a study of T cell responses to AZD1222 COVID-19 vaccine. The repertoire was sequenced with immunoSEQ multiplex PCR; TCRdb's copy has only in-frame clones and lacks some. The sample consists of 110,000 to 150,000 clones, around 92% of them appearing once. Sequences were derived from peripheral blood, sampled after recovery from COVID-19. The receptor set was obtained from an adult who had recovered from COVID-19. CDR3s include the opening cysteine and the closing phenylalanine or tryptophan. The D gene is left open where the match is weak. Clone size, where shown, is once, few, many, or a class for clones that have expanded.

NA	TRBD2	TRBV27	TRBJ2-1	TGTGCCAGCAGGCCTAGCGGGAGATACACCAATGAGCAGTTCTTC	CASRPSGRYTNEQFF
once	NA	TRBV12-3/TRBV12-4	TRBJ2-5	TGTGCCAGCAGTCAACATGGGCAAGAGACCCAGTACTTC	CASSQHGQETQYF
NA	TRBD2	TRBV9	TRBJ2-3	TGTGCCAGCAGCGTAGTGGTCGGGACTAGCGGTGCCACAGATACGCAGTATTTT	CASSVVVGTSGATDTQYF
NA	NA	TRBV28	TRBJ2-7	TGTGCCAGCAGATCACAGGGCTACGAGCAGTACTTC	CASRSQGYEQYF
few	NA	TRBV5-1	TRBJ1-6	TGCGCCAGCAGCTTGGAGGAGGCTAAAACATCCCTCCACTTT	CASSLEEAKTSLHF
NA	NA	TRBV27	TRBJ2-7	TGTGCCAGCACTCCCTCGGGGGGTGGCAGGGGGTACGAGCAGTACTTC	CASTPSGGGRGYEQYF
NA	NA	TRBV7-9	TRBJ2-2	TGTGCCAGCAGCTTATGGGGGGCAAAAAACACCGGGGAGCTGTTTTTT	CASSLWGAKNTGELFF
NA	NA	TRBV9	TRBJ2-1	TGTGCCAGCAGCGTAGAGGAAAGCGGGCTCAATGAGCAGTTCTTC	CASSVEESGLNEQFF
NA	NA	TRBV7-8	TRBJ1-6	TGTGCCAGCAGCTACCGTGAGGGGGGTGATTCACCCCTCCACTTT	CASSYREGGDSPLHF
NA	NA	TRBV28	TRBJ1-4	TGTGCCAGCAGTTTAGGGGGACGGACTAATGAAAAACTGTTTTTT	CASSLGGRTNEKLFF
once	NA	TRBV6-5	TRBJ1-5	TGTGCCAGCAGTTCAGGGTTCCGTCAGCCCCAGCATTTT	CASSSGFRQPQHF
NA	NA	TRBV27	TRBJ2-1	TGTGCCAGCAGGGACTCCGGTAGTGGCAATGAGCAGTTCTTC	CASRDSGSGNEQFF
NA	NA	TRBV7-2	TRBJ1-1	TGTGCCAGCAGCTTAGCGCGTAGCGGTGAAGCTTTCTTT	CASSLARSGEAFF
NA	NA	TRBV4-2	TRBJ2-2	TGTGCCAGCAGCCGACTTCCGGGGTGGACCGGGGAGCTGTTTTTT	CASSRLPGWTGELFF
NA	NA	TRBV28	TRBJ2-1	TGTGCCAGCAGTCTACCCCGACAGATCTACAATGAGCAGTTCTTC	CASSLPRQIYNEQFF
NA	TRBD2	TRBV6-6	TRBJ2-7	TGTGCCAGCAGTTCCCTAGCGGGAGGAACCTACGAGCAGTACTTC	CASSSLAGGTYEQYF
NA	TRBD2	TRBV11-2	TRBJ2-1	TGTGCCAGCAGCCAAGGGACTAGCGCTCATCTTGAGCAGTTCTTC	CASSQGTSAHLEQFF
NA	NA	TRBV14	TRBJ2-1	TGTGCCAGCAGCCAAGATTGGGGGGTACCATACGGTGAGCAGTTCTTC	CASSQDWGVPYGEQFF
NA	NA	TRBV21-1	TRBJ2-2	TGTGCCAGCAGCAAAGAGGGGGAGGGAATAAACACCGGGGAGCTGTTTTTT	CASSKEGEGINTGELFF
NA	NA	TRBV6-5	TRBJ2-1	TGTGCCAGCAGTTATTCCGGATTCCATTCGGTACACCAGTTCTTC	CASSYSGFHSVHQFF
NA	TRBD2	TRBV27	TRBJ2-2	TGTGCCAGCAGTTTAGGGACTAGCGGGAGTCTGGCCACCGGGGAGCTGTTTTTT	CASSLGTSGSLATGELFF